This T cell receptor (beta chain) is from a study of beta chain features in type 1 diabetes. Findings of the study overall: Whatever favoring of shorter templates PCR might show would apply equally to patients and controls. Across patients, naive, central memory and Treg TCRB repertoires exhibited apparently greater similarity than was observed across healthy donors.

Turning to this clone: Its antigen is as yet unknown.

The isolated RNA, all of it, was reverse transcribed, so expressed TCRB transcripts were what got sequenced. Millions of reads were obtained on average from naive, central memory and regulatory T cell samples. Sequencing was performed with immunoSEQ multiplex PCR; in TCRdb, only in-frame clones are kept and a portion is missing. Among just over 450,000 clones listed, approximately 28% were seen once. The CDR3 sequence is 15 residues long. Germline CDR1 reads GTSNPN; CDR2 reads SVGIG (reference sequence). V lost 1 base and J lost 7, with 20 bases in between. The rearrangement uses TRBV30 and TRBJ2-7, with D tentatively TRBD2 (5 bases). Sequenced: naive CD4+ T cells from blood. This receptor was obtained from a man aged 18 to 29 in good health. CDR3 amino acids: CAWSANSVRDREQYF. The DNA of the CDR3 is TGTGCCTGGAGTGCCAACAGTGTGAGGGATAGGGAGCAGTACTTC.